This T cell receptor (beta chain) emerged from a study of blood T cells in healthy people across ages. Broader study findings: Older individuals had lower TCR beta diversity per million T cells (the decline was roughly linear). Shifts in expanded clonotypes may have been confounded by donor CMV status, which was unknown.

The authors ran a second PCR of 7 to 11 cycles using a sample-barcoded 5' primer and a J-beta primer mix. TCRdb fed the 5' RACE reads into MiXCR, producing one record per CDR3 protein. There are about 800,000 distinct CDR3 sequences in the sample; 20% to 25% occur only once, and around 3.6% lies in the top ten. Per the germline V gene, CDR1 is KGHSH and CDR2 is LQKENI. The CDR3 is 13 amino acids. With 8 bases clipped from V and 3 bases from J, the junction kept 6 bases outside the gene matches. As to this clonotype: The antigen is unknown.

Separately, the same data were catalogued under a study of T cells of mothers and their children. Per that paper: The analysis detected no persistent microchimeric T cell clones.

The sequenced sample was blood. This receptor was taken from a boy under 18 in good health. The chain carries TRBV18 and TRBJ2-7; 8 bases match TRBD1. The CDR3 loop is CASPQDRGYEQYF. The CDR3 nucleotides read TGTGCCAGCCCACAAGACAGGGGCTACGAGCAGTACTTC. The whole variable domain, remainder taken from reference TRBV18 and TRBJ2-7, is NAGVMQNPRHLVRRRGQEARLRCSPMKGHSHVYWYRQLPEEGLKFMVYLQKENIIDESGMPKERFSAEFPKEGPSILRIQQVVRGDSAAYFCASPQDRGYEQYFGPGTRLTVT.